This is a list of T cell receptor beta chains from one sample in a study of blood T cells in healthy people across ages. Each CDR3 protein is one row after TCRdb ran MiXCR on the 5' RACE reads. Of 380,000 or so distinct CDR3 sequences listed, 45% to 65% are singletons. The material sequenced was blood. The source of these receptors is a man aged 60 to 75 in good health. CDR3s include the opening cysteine and the closing phenylalanine or tryptophan.

TRBV20-1,TRBJ2-7,CSARAGASGDEQYF
TRBV7-8,TRBJ1-2,CASSPRRSRNLGYTF
TRBV20-1,TRBJ2-3,CSARPRRVDTQYF
TRBV29-1,TRBJ2-7,CSVEGQGAYEQYF
TRBV25-1,TRBJ1-2,CASSELGTGSYVGYTF
TRBV12-3/TRBV12-4,TRBJ2-1,CASSLRWREALNEQFF
TRBV18,TRBJ2-3,CASSQAESSTDTQYF
TRBV6-2/TRBV6-3,TRBJ2-1,CASREKGNTYNEQFF
TRBV27,TRBJ2-5,CASTKSGKETQYF
TRBV25-1,TRBJ1-2,CASSHKQLDYGYTF
TRBV2,TRBJ1-2,CASNRQGVGGYTF
TRBV30,TRBJ1-2,CAWTAGAYGYTF
TRBV5-1,TRBJ1-2,CASSLGQGLWDGYTF
TRBV4-1,TRBJ2-7,CASSQDPGRTYEQYF
TRBV7-2,TRBJ1-6,CASSLAVTGGSPLHF